A selection of T cell receptor beta chains follows, all from one sample in a study of CD8 T cells in ankylosing spondylitis. Via MiXCR, TCRdb re-called the 5' RACE reads, giving one row per CDR3 protein. The sample includes about 36,000 distinct CDR3 sequences, 10% to 15% of them seen just once. Source material: synovial fluid, either unsorted or a sorted T cell fraction (not recorded which). These TCRs come from a male donor with ankylosing spondylitis. Each CDR3 is given with its conserved first and last residue. The order of the fields is CDR3 protein, CDR3 DNA, D gene, V gene, J gene, clone size. The D gene is left open where the match is weak. Clone sizes are given selectively: once, few, many, or a class where the clone is expanded.

cdr3_aa: CASSLAGFGTAPNEQFF
cdr3_nt: TGCGCCAGCAGCTTGGCCGGATTCGGGACCGCCCCCAATGAGCAGTTCTTC
d_call: -
v_call: TRBV5-1
j_call: TRBJ2-1
clone_size: -

cdr3_aa: CSARDEGRRVNEQFF
cdr3_nt: TGCAGTGCTAGAGACGAGGGTAGGAGGGTCAATGAGCAGTTCTTC
d_call: -
v_call: TRBV20-1
j_call: TRBJ2-1
clone_size: -

cdr3_aa: CASSLADLGNYNSPLHF
cdr3_nt: TGTGCCAGCAGCTTAGCGGATCTGGGCAACTATAATTCACCCCTCCACTTT
d_call: -
v_call: TRBV7-8
j_call: TRBJ1-6
clone_size: few

cdr3_aa: CASSQGGQGFTEAFF
cdr3_nt: TGTGCCAGCAGCCAAGGCGGACAGGGTTTCACTGAAGCTTTCTTT
d_call: TRBD1
v_call: TRBV3-1
j_call: TRBJ1-1
clone_size: few

cdr3_aa: CSARDLAGREQFF
cdr3_nt: TGCAGTGCTAGAGATCTGGCCGGCCGGGAGCAGTTCTTC
d_call: -
v_call: TRBV20-1
j_call: TRBJ2-1
clone_size: few

cdr3_aa: CASSQINYEQYF
cdr3_nt: TGTGCCAGCAGCCAAATAAACTACGAGCAGTACTTC
d_call: -
v_call: TRBV7-9
j_call: TRBJ2-7
clone_size: few

cdr3_aa: CASSGGQGEGYEQYF
cdr3_nt: TGCGCCAGCAGCGGAGGACAGGGGGAAGGCTACGAGCAGTACTTC
d_call: TRBD1
v_call: TRBV4-1
j_call: TRBJ2-7
clone_size: many

cdr3_aa: CATGGTGRFQPQHF
cdr3_nt: TGTGCCACCGGAGGGACAGGGCGGTTTCAGCCCCAGCATTTT
d_call: TRBD1
v_call: TRBV24-1
j_call: TRBJ1-5
clone_size: many

cdr3_aa: CASSLAKAVNYGYTF
cdr3_nt: TGTGCCAGCAGCTTGGCCAAGGCCGTTAACTATGGCTACACCTTC
d_call: -
v_call: TRBV5-5
j_call: TRBJ1-2
clone_size: -

cdr3_aa: CASSQGPGLAHNEQFF
cdr3_nt: TGCGCCAGCAGCCAAGGCCCGGGACTAGCGCACAATGAGCAGTTCTTC
d_call: TRBD2
v_call: TRBV4-3
j_call: TRBJ2-1
clone_size: many

cdr3_aa: CASSLGTSGTEAFF
cdr3_nt: TGTGCCAGCAGCTTAGGTACCTCCGGGACTGAAGCTTTCTTT
d_call: -
v_call: TRBV7-8
j_call: TRBJ1-1
clone_size: many

cdr3_aa: CASSLTSSGVLNNSPLHF
cdr3_nt: TGTGCCAGCAGCTTAACTAGTTCAGGAGTACTTAATAATTCACCCCTCCACTTT
d_call: -
v_call: TRBV11-2
j_call: TRBJ1-6
clone_size: -

cdr3_aa: CAIRPNRGSTDTQYF
cdr3_nt: TGTGCCATCCGACCTAACAGGGGTAGCACAGATACGCAGTATTTT
d_call: TRBD1
v_call: TRBV25-1
j_call: TRBJ2-3
clone_size: few

cdr3_aa: CASSLTGGREQFF
cdr3_nt: TGCGCCAGCAGCCTTACAGGGGGAAGGGAGCAGTTCTTC
d_call: TRBD1
v_call: TRBV5-1
j_call: TRBJ2-1
clone_size: few

cdr3_aa: CASSATGGAGGYTF
cdr3_nt: TGTGCCAGCAGCGCGACAGGGGGCGCAGGAGGCTACACCTTC
d_call: TRBD1
v_call: TRBV9
j_call: TRBJ1-2
clone_size: many

cdr3_aa: CATSEAFTQYF
cdr3_nt: TGTGCCACCAGTGAGGCGTTTACGCAGTATTTT
d_call: -
v_call: TRBV24-1
j_call: TRBJ2-3
clone_size: many

cdr3_aa: CASSSTGRNTGELFF
cdr3_nt: TGTGCCAGCAGTTCGACAGGGCGGAACACCGGGGAGCTGTTTTTT
d_call: TRBD1
v_call: TRBV6-2/TRBV6-3
j_call: TRBJ2-2
clone_size: few

cdr3_aa: CASSGTGVLRYNSPLHF
cdr3_nt: TGTGCCAGCAGCGGGACAGGGGTGTTACGGTATAATTCACCCCTCCACTTT
d_call: TRBD1
v_call: TRBV9
j_call: TRBJ1-6
clone_size: many

cdr3_aa: CASSYYSPTDIAGQPQHF
cdr3_nt: TGTGCCAGCAGTTACTACTCCCCCACGGATATAGCAGGACAGCCCCAGCATTTT
d_call: -
v_call: TRBV6-5
j_call: TRBJ1-5
clone_size: -

cdr3_aa: CSVEGDGVGNEQFF
cdr3_nt: TGCAGCGTTGAGGGGGACGGCGTCGGCAATGAGCAGTTCTTC
d_call: -
v_call: TRBV29-1
j_call: TRBJ2-1
clone_size: many

cdr3_aa: CASSAYTSSKNIQYF
cdr3_nt: TGTGCCAGCAGCGCCTATACTTCATCCAAAAACATTCAGTACTTC
d_call: -
v_call: TRBV7-2
j_call: TRBJ2-4
clone_size: many

cdr3_aa: CAISLGQNNQPQHF
cdr3_nt: TGTGCCATCAGTCTTGGACAGAACAATCAGCCCCAGCATTTT
d_call: -
v_call: TRBV10-3
j_call: TRBJ1-5
clone_size: -

cdr3_aa: CASSFVYGYTF
cdr3_nt: TGTGCCAGCAGTTTTGTCTATGGCTACACCTTC
d_call: -
v_call: TRBV7-9
j_call: TRBJ1-2
clone_size: few

cdr3_aa: CSARGGTELNIQYF
cdr3_nt: TGCAGTGCTAGGGGGGGTACGGAATTGAACATTCAGTACTTC
d_call: -
v_call: TRBV20-1
j_call: TRBJ2-4
clone_size: many

cdr3_aa: CASSYGVAYEQYF
cdr3_nt: TGTGCCAGCAGTTATGGGGTAGCCTACGAGCAGTACTTC
d_call: -
v_call: TRBV6-5
j_call: TRBJ2-7
clone_size: few

cdr3_aa: CASSPGQGASLAVFYNEQFF
cdr3_nt: TGTGCCAGCAGCCCCGGACAGGGGGCGAGCCTAGCGGTCTTCTACAATGAGCAGTTCTTC
d_call: TRBD1
v_call: TRBV11-1
j_call: TRBJ2-1
clone_size: many

cdr3_aa: CASRLTGGHYGYTF
cdr3_nt: TGTGCCAGCAGACTTACCGGGGGGCACTATGGCTACACCTTC
d_call: -
v_call: TRBV28
j_call: TRBJ1-2
clone_size: -

cdr3_aa: CSVADRKRGFYEQYF
cdr3_nt: TGCAGCGTGGCGGACAGAAAGCGGGGCTTCTACGAGCAGTACTTC
d_call: -
v_call: TRBV29-1
j_call: TRBJ2-7
clone_size: many

cdr3_aa: CASRAEYYGYTF
cdr3_nt: TGCGCCAGCAGAGCGGAATACTATGGCTACACCTTC
d_call: -
v_call: TRBV5-1
j_call: TRBJ1-2
clone_size: -

cdr3_aa: CSARVPTGELETQYF
cdr3_nt: TGCAGTGCTAGAGTTCCGACAGGGGAATTGGAGACCCAGTACTTC
d_call: TRBD1
v_call: TRBV20-1
j_call: TRBJ2-5
clone_size: many

cdr3_aa: CASSQGSGGPLGEQFF
cdr3_nt: TGTGCCAGCAGCCAAGGTAGCGGGGGCCCCCTGGGTGAGCAGTTCTTC
d_call: TRBD2
v_call: TRBV4-2
j_call: TRBJ2-1
clone_size: few

cdr3_aa: CASSQTPGRLEAFF
cdr3_nt: TGCGCCAGCAGCCAAACCCCGGGACGGCTAGAAGCTTTCTTT
d_call: -
v_call: TRBV4-1
j_call: TRBJ1-1
clone_size: many

cdr3_aa: CSARDVTVTGELFF
cdr3_nt: TGCAGTGCTAGAGACGTGACAGTAACCGGGGAGCTGTTTTTT
d_call: -
v_call: TRBV20-1
j_call: TRBJ2-2
clone_size: many

cdr3_aa: CASSSAIYGSDTEAFF
cdr3_nt: TGTGCCAGCAGCTCAGCCATATACGGAAGTGATACTGAAGCTTTCTTT
d_call: -
v_call: TRBV7-2
j_call: TRBJ1-1
clone_size: few

cdr3_aa: CASSQALAGLQFF
cdr3_nt: TGTGCCAGCAGCCAAGCACTCGCGGGACTTCAGTTCTTC
d_call: -
v_call: TRBV4-2
j_call: TRBJ2-1
clone_size: many

cdr3_aa: CASSHGDQGQPQHF
cdr3_nt: TGTGCCAGCAGCCACGGAGATCAGGGGCAGCCCCAGCATTTT
d_call: -
v_call: TRBV6-2/TRBV6-3
j_call: TRBJ1-5
clone_size: many

cdr3_aa: CASSLNVDRGTGELFF
cdr3_nt: TGTGCCAGCAGCTTAAATGTGGACAGGGGCACCGGGGAGCTGTTTTTT
d_call: TRBD1
v_call: TRBV7-2
j_call: TRBJ2-2
clone_size: many

cdr3_aa: CSANTGTHVETQYF
cdr3_nt: TGCAGTGCTAACACCGGGACCCACGTTGAGACCCAGTACTTC
d_call: -
v_call: TRBV20-1
j_call: TRBJ2-5
clone_size: many

cdr3_aa: CASSTHPGGPYNEQFF
cdr3_nt: TGTGCCAGCAGTACTCATCCGGGGGGCCCCTACAATGAGCAGTTCTTC
d_call: -
v_call: TRBV28
j_call: TRBJ2-1
clone_size: few

cdr3_aa: CASSFHDRVEQYF
cdr3_nt: TGTGCCAGCAGCTTTCACGACAGGGTCGAGCAGTACTTC
d_call: TRBD1
v_call: TRBV7-9
j_call: TRBJ2-7
clone_size: -

cdr3_aa: CASSPVEVGENTGELFF
cdr3_nt: TGTGCCAGCAGCCCCGTAGAGGTGGGGGAGAACACCGGGGAGCTGTTTTTT
d_call: -
v_call: TRBV28
j_call: TRBJ2-2
clone_size: -

cdr3_aa: CSARPAGSTDTQYF
cdr3_nt: TGCAGTGCCCGGCCAGCGGGTTCTACAGATACGCAGTATTTT
d_call: -
v_call: TRBV20-1
j_call: TRBJ2-3
clone_size: -

cdr3_aa: CASSGVEDQPQHF
cdr3_nt: TGTGCCAGCAGCGGGGTTGAGGATCAGCCCCAGCATTTT
d_call: -
v_call: TRBV7-2
j_call: TRBJ1-5
clone_size: few

cdr3_aa: CASSWGQQNYEQYF
cdr3_nt: TGTGCCAGCAGCTGGGGACAGCAGAACTACGAGCAGTACTTC
d_call: TRBD1
v_call: TRBV13
j_call: TRBJ2-7
clone_size: -

cdr3_aa: CSARVPRDYYNEQFF
cdr3_nt: TGCAGTGCTAGAGTACCCCGGGACTATTACAATGAGCAGTTCTTC
d_call: TRBD2
v_call: TRBV20-1
j_call: TRBJ2-1
clone_size: -

cdr3_aa: CASRLVRDRCSYEQYF
cdr3_nt: TGTGCCAGCAGACTCGTCCGGGACAGGTGTTCCTACGAGCAGTACTTC
d_call: TRBD1
v_call: TRBV6-5
j_call: TRBJ2-7
clone_size: few

cdr3_aa: CASSYRDNTGELFF
cdr3_nt: TGTGCCAGCAGTTACCGGGACAACACCGGGGAGCTGTTTTTT
d_call: -
v_call: TRBV6-2/TRBV6-3
j_call: TRBJ2-2
clone_size: many

cdr3_aa: CASSAIVGPDSYNEQFF
cdr3_nt: TGTGCCAGCAGTGCTATCGTAGGTCCCGACTCCTACAATGAGCAGTTCTTC
d_call: -
v_call: TRBV2
j_call: TRBJ2-1
clone_size: -

cdr3_aa: CASSLGRDRGGYTF
cdr3_nt: TGCGCCAGCAGCCTCGGCCGGGACAGAGGGGGCTACACCTTC
d_call: TRBD1
v_call: TRBV4-1
j_call: TRBJ1-2
clone_size: -

cdr3_aa: CASSSTDPNYGYTF
cdr3_nt: TGTGCCAGCAGTTCGACCGATCCTAACTATGGCTACACCTTC
d_call: -
v_call: TRBV12-3/TRBV12-4
j_call: TRBJ1-2
clone_size: -

cdr3_aa: CASSDSRYTEAFF
cdr3_nt: TGTGCCAGCAGTGACAGTCGTTACACTGAAGCTTTCTTT
d_call: -
v_call: TRBV6-4
j_call: TRBJ1-1
clone_size: few

cdr3_aa: CASSPAGGGSTDTQYF
cdr3_nt: TGCGCCAGCAGCCCGGCGGGGGGTGGAAGCACAGATACGCAGTATTTT
d_call: TRBD2
v_call: TRBV4-1
j_call: TRBJ2-3
clone_size: few